The 11 T cell receptor beta chains below all came from one sample that was sequenced in a study of blood T cell repertoires in COVID-19. The method was immunoSEQ multiplex PCR; TCRdb's version includes in-frame clones alone and lacks a portion of them. The sample yields roughly 410,000 clones, around 89% seen once. The sample consisted of peripheral blood. The receptors were gathered from a middle-aged man with acute or convalescent COVID-19.

V and J are TRBV4-1 and TRBJ2-7, with TRBD2 as a possible D gene (5 bases). The CDR3 contains 18 residues. V lost 3 bases to trimming and J lost 3 bases, with 24 bases between them. Germline CDR1 is MGHRA and CDR2 is YSYEKL. The CDR3: CASSHLARGPDSIYEQYF. The CDR3 bases are TGCGCCAGCAGCCATTTGGCCCGCGGGCCAGACTCCATCTACGAGCAGTACTTC.

The V call is TRBV5-4, the J call TRBJ2-7; tentatively, D is TRBD2 (6 bases). This CDR3 contains 14 residues. Germline V gene lookup returns CDR1 SGHNT and CDR2 YYREEE (reference sequence). The V and J ends lost 3 bases and 2 bases respectively, with 12 bases between them. The CDR3: CASSSGRTTYEQYF. CDR3 coding DNA: TGTGCCAGCAGCTCCGGACGGACTACCTACGAGCAGTACTTC.

The chain has TRBV10-3 and TRBJ2-3; 9 nucleotides match TRBD1. Germline CDR1 reads ENHRY; CDR2 reads SYGVKD. The CDR3 has 16 residues. V was pared by 1 base and J by 4 bases, with 6 bases of the junction left unmatched. The CDR3 nucleotides are TGTGCCATCAGTGAGTTACCGGGACAGGGATCAGATACGCAGTATTTT. This codes for CAISELPGQGSDTQYF.

The J gene is TRBJ2-2, the V gene TRBV29-1; the D gene is possibly TRBD1 (5 bases). Germline CDR1 is SQVTM and CDR2 is ANQGSEA. The ends were cut back, 5 bases at V and 0 bases at J, with 10 bases in the middle. The CDR3 covers 14 residues. CDR3 loop: CSVLRASNTGELFF. The CDR3 nucleotides are TGCAGCGTTCTCAGGGCCTCGAACACCGGGGAGCTGTTTTTT.

This clone was detected once. The V and J genes are TRBV6-5 and TRBJ1-2, with D possibly TRBD1 on 6 matching bases. There are 12 residues in the CDR3. Trimming stripped 6 bases from V and 5 bases from J, with 10 bases between. The germline gives CDR1 MNHEY, CDR2 SVGAGI. The CDR3 nucleotides read TGTGCCAGCAGCCGACAGGATTATGGCTACACCTTC. It yields the protein CASSRQDYGYTF.

A word on this clone: This same CDR3 is encoded by further DNA sequences in the sample. The V gene is TRBV6-5, the J gene TRBJ2-7; 10 positions match TRBD2. The V segment lost 0 bases and the J segment 4 bases; nucleotides outside the gene matches: 3. The CDR3 has 15 residues. Per germline, CDR1 MNHEY and CDR2 SVGAGI. As DNA, the CDR3 is TGTGCCAGCAGTTACTCACTAGCGGGGTCTTACGAGCAGTACTTC. This encodes CASSYSLAGSYEQYF.

V is TRBV6-4 and J is TRBJ2-7; TRBD1 might be the D (6 bases). This CDR3 is built from 15 residues. V was shortened by 6 bases and J by 2 bases, with 17 bases between the two germline ends. Germline V gene lookup returns CDR1 MRHNA and CDR2 SNTAGT. CDR3 sequence (DNA): TGTGCCAGCAGGCCATTACAGGGCTGCACCTACGAGCAGTACTTC. Its protein product is CASRPLQGCTYEQYF.

The chain has TRBV5-1 and TRBJ2-2; the match to TRBD2 covers 9 bases. The CDR3 extends over 19 amino acids. Germline values: CDR1 SGHRS, CDR2 YFSETQ. V lost 4 bases and J lost 7; bases outside the gene matches: 20. CDR3 sequence (DNA): TGCGCCAGCAGCACACTTGGGTTATCAGCGGGAGGACCGGGCGGGGAGCTGTTTTTT. It is translated as CASSTLGLSAGGPGGELFF.

J is TRBJ1-5 and V is TRBV15; D unresolved. With 6 bases removed from V and 7 bases from J, the gap between germline ends came to 13 bases. Germline V CDR1 and CDR2: LNHNV, YYDKDF (reference sequence). This CDR3 comprises 13 residues. CDR3 in amino acids: CATSPGGGQPQHF. The CDR3 DNA is TGTGCCACCAGTCCGGGAGGAGGACAGCCCCAGCATTTT.

This rearrangement joins TRBV7-9 to TRBJ1-1; D perhaps matches TRBD1 (5 bases). Trimming took off 3 bases at V and 8 bases at J, with 16 bases between the two ends. The CDR3 has 14 amino acids. Germline CDR1 SEHNR, CDR2 FQNEAQ (reference sequence). Written as DNA, the CDR3 is TGTGCCAGCAGCTTGGGGCCCGCGGGGACCGAAGCTTTCTTT. Amino acid sequence: CASSLGPAGTEAFF.

DNA of the CDR3: TGTGCCAGCAGTGAAGCGCTTCCAGAGGGTTCGCAGTATTTT. Translation: CASSEALPEGSQYF. The genes are TRBV6-1 and TRBJ2-3; tentative D call: TRBD2 (5 bases). V lost 0 bases and J 10 bases, leaving 14 bases between the germline ends. Germline V lookup: CDR1 MNHNS, CDR2 SASEGT. The CDR3 has 14 amino acids.